Given below is one T cell receptor (beta chain) in context. The source of the sample is a study of cytomegalovirus exposure and HLA in healthy donors. Study in general: Roughly 180 million T cells yielded more than 90 million unique TCR beta sequences, as an earlier analysis found.

PCR was performed using 60 Vbeta and 13 Jbeta primers. The table came from immunoSEQ multiplex PCR; TCRdb's copy has only in-frame clones and leaves some out. The sample records some 120,000 clones, roughly 80% being singletons. The CDR3 consists of 14 residues. Germline V gene sequence: CDR1 MNHEY, CDR2 SVGAGI. The V end lost 0 bases, the J end lost 0 bases, and 6 bases lay between the germline ends. This chain uses TRBV6-5 with TRBJ2-7; D ambiguous. Source material: PBMCs. This TCR was sampled from a man aged 25-45 years in good health and CMV-seropositive. CDR3 coding DNA: TGTGCCAGCAGTTACTCGAGGTCCTCCTACGAGCAGTACGTC. Its translation: CASSYSRSSYEQYV.